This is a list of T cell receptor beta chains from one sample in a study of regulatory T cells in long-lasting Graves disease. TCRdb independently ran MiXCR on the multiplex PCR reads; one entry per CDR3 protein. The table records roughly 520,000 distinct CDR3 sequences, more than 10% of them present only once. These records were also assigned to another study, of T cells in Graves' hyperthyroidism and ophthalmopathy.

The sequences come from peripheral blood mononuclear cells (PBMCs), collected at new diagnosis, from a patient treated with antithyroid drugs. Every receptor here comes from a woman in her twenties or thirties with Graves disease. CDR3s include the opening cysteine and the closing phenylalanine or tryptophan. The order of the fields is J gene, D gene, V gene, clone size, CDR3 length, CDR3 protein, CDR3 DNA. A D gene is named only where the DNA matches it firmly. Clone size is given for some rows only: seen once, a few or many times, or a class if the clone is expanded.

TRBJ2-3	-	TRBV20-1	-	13	CSAKARTADTQYF	TGCAGTGCGAAGGCCCGAACCGCAGATACGCAGTATTTT
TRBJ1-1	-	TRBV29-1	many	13	CSEEQGFGTEAFF	TGCAGCGAAGAACAGGGCTTCGGGACTGAAGCTTTCTTT
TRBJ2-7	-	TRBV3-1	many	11	CASSIYYEQYF	TGTGCCAGCAGCATCTACTACGAGCAGTACTTC
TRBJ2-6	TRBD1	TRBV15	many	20	CATSRDMTGDETSGANVLTF	TGTGCCACCAGCAGGGACATGACAGGGGATGAAACTTCTGGGGCCAACGTCCTGACTTTC
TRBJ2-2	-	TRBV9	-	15	CASRVGQVNTGELFF	TGTGCCAGCCGGGTGGGGCAGGTCAACACCGGGGAGCTGTTTTTT
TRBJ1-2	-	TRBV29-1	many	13	CSVADPWDYGYTF	TGCAGCGTTGCCGACCCGTGGGACTATGGCTACACCTTC
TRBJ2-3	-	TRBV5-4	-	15	CASSLPGVSTDTQYF	TGTGCCAGCAGCTTGCCCGGGGTCAGCACAGATACGCAGTATTTT
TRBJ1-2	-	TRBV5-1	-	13	CASSSGLPEGYTF	TGCGCCAGCAGCTCAGGGCTCCCCGAAGGCTACACCTTC
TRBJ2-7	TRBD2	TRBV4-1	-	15	CASSQVFGRAREQYF	TGCGCCAGCAGCCAAGTCTTCGGGAGGGCCCGGGAGCAGTACTTC
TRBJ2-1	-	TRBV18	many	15	CASSRGQGGLDEQFF	TGTGCCAGCTCACGAGGACAGGGAGGGTTAGATGAGCAGTTCTTC
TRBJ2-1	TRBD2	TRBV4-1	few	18	CASSQTSGRALFGDEQFF	TGCGCCAGCAGCCAGACTAGCGGGAGGGCTTTATTTGGCGATGAGCAGTTCTTC
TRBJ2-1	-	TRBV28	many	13	CASSWGTYNEQFF	TGTGCCAGCAGTTGGGGGACTTACAATGAGCAGTTCTTC
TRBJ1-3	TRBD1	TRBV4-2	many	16	CASSQRHRGVGNTIYF	TGTGCCAGCAGCCAAAGACACAGGGGAGTCGGAAACACCATATATTTT
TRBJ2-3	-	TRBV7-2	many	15	CASSLDRAVADTQYF	TGTGCCAGCAGCTTAGACAGGGCAGTGGCAGATACGCAGTATTTT
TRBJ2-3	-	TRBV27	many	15	CASREAGSSTDTQYF	TGTGCCAGCAGGGAAGCGGGTTCTAGCACAGATACGCAGTATTTT
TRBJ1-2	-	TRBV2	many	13	CASSPQQNYGYTF	TGTGCCAGCAGCCCCCAGCAGAACTATGGCTACACCTTC
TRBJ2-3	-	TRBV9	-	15	CASSPLRGNTDTQYF	TGTGCCAGCAGCCCCCTTCGGGGCAACACAGATACGCAGTATTTT
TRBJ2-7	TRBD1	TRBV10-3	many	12	CAIRDRGYEQYF	TGTGCCATCCGGGACAGGGGCTACGAGCAGTACTTC
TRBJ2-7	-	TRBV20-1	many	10	CSAKVYEQYF	TGCAGTGCTAAGGTCTACGAGCAGTACTTC
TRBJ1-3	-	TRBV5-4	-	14	CASSFNPEGNTIYF	TGTGCCAGCAGCTTTAACCCAGAAGGAAACACCATATATTTT
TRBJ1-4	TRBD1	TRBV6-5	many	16	CASSYSSQGANEKLFF	TGTGCCAGCAGTTACTCGAGTCAGGGGGCAAATGAAAAACTGTTTTTT
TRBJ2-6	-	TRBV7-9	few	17	CASGETGPRSGANVLTF	TGTGCCAGCGGAGAAACAGGGCCCCGCTCTGGGGCCAACGTCCTGACTTTC
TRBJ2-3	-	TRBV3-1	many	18	CASSQVPWVSGSTDTQYF	TGTGCCAGCAGCCAAGTTCCCTGGGTGAGCGGGAGCACAGATACGCAGTATTTT
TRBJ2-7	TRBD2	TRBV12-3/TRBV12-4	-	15	CASSLSLAGSYEQYF	TGTGCCAGCAGTTTGAGTCTAGCGGGCTCCTACGAGCAGTACTTC
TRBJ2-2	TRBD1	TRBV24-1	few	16	CATSEPRTGGMGELFF	TGTGCCACCAGTGAACCTCGGACAGGGGGTATGGGGGAGCTGTTTTTT
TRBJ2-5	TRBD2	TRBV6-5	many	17	CASSYSKSGSSQETQYF	TGTGCCAGCAGTTACTCGAAAAGCGGGAGTTCCCAAGAGACCCAGTACTTC
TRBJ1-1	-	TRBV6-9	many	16	CASSYPRTAGGTEAFF	TGTGCCAGCAGTTACCCCCGGACAGCGGGGGGCACTGAAGCTTTCTTT
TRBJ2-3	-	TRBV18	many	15	CASSPNGGATDTQYF	TGTGCCAGCTCACCAAATGGCGGGGCCACAGATACGCAGTATTTT
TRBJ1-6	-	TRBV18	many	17	CASSPSRQSSYNSPLHF	TGTGCCAGCTCACCATCCCGACAGAGCTCCTATAATTCACCCCTCCACTTT
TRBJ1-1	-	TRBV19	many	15	CASSISGRGHTEAFF	TGTGCCAGTAGTATATCGGGGCGGGGACACACTGAAGCTTTCTTT
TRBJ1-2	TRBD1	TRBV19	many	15	CASSTQGQGNYGYTF	TGTGCCAGTAGTACACAGGGACAGGGCAACTATGGCTACACCTTC
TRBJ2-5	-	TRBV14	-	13	CASSQELRETQYF	TGTGCCAGCAGCCAAGAACTCAGGGAGACCCAGTACTTC
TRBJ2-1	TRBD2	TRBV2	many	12	CASRGGENEQFF	TGTGCCAGCAGGGGAGGGGAGAATGAGCAGTTCTTC
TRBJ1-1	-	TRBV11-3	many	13	CASTDSQNTEAFF	TGTGCCAGCACCGACAGCCAGAACACTGAAGCTTTCTTT
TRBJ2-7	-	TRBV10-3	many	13	CAISVYSSYEQYF	TGTGCCATCAGTGTTTACAGCTCCTACGAGCAGTACTTC
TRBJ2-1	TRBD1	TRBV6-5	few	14	CASSYVGQDNEQFF	TGTGCCAGCAGTTACGTAGGACAGGACAATGAGCAGTTCTTC
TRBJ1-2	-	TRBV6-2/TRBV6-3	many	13	CASSLQGRRRYTF	TGTGCCAGCAGCCTACAGGGTCGTAGGCGCTACACCTTC
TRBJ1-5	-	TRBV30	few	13	CAWSAAWGQPQHF	TGTGCCTGGAGTGCCGCCTGGGGACAGCCCCAGCATTTT
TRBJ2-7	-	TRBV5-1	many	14	CASSLFLVTSEQYF	TGCGCCAGCAGCTTGTTCCTAGTGACATCCGAGCAGTACTTC
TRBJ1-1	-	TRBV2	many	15	CASSATGEMNTEAFF	TGTGCCAGCAGTGCCACAGGCGAAATGAACACTGAAGCTTTCTTT
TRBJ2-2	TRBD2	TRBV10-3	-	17	CAISGWTSGRPTGELFF	TGTGCCATCAGTGGGTGGACTAGCGGGAGGCCCACCGGGGAGCTGTTTTTT
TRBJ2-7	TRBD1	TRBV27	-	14	CASSFMGTGGEQYF	TGTGCCAGCAGTTTTATGGGGACAGGAGGCGAGCAGTACTTC
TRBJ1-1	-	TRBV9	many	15	CASSVSPARVAEAFF	TGTGCCAGCAGCGTAAGCCCTGCCAGGGTTGCTGAAGCTTTCTTT
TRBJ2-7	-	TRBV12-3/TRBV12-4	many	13	CASSRAPSDEQYF	TGTGCCAGCTCCCGGGCCCCCAGCGACGAGCAGTACTTC
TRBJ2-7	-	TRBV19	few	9	CALTGEQYF	TGTGCCCTGACGGGGGAGCAGTACTTC
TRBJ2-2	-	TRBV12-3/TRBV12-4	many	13	CASGRSYTGELFF	TGTGCCAGCGGTAGGAGTTACACCGGGGAGCTGTTTTTT
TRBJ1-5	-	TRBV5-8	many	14	CATQPWGSNQPQHF	TGTGCCACCCAACCCTGGGGCAGCAATCAGCCCCAGCATTTT
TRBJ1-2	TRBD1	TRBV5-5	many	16	CASSVTGTDYNYGYTF	TGTGCCAGCAGCGTCACCGGGACAGACTATAACTATGGCTACACCTTC
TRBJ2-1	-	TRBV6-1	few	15	CASSEVGLIYNEQFF	TGTGCCAGCAGTGAAGTGGGACTGATATACAATGAGCAGTTCTTC
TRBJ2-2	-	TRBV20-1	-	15	CSARDGGGFSGELFF	TGCAGTGCTAGAGATGGGGGAGGTTTCTCCGGGGAGCTGTTTTTT